Shown below are 19 T cell receptor beta chains from a single sample sequenced in a study of cytomegalovirus exposure and HLA in healthy donors. Vbeta (60) and Jbeta (13) primers were used in the PCR. Sequencing was performed with immunoSEQ multiplex PCR; in TCRdb, only in-frame clones are kept and a portion is missing. This sample has hundreds of thousands of clones, with 75% to 80% found just once. The source material was PBMCs. These TCRs come from a man between 18 and 29 years old in good health and CMV-seronegative.

The rearrangement uses TRBV27 and TRBJ1-4; D might be TRBD1 (6 bases). The CDR3 is made up of 14 amino acids. V lost 4 bases, J lost 4 bases, and 10 bases lay in between. Per germline, CDR1 MNHEY and CDR2 SMNVEV (reference sequence). The CDR3 spells CASSYDRSNEKLFF. CDR3 sequence (DNA): TGTGCCAGCAGTTACGACAGGAGTAATGAAAAACTGTTTTTT.

V and J are TRBV6-5 and TRBJ2-7; TRBD1 aligns across 9 bases. The V and J ends lost 6 bases and 5 bases, in that order; junction bases with no gene match: 8. CDR3 size: 14 residues. Germline V gene lookup returns CDR1 MNHEY and CDR2 SVGAGI. CDR3 bases: TGTGCCAGCAGGCGCGACAGGGGGTTTAACGAGCAGTACTTC. Amino acids: CASRRDRGFNEQYF.

The J gene is TRBJ2-7, the V gene TRBV12-5, with 8 bases that match TRBD1. This CDR3 region has 15 residues. Trimming cost V 1 base and J 5 bases; bases outside gene matches: 7. From germline, CDR1 is LGHNT and CDR2 FRNRAP. The CDR3 reads CASGLEGQVRHEQYF. CDR3 nucleotides: TGTGCTAGTGGTTTGGAGGGACAGGTAAGGCACGAGCAGTACTTC.

The J gene is TRBJ2-3, the V gene TRBV7-8, with D unclear. V lost 1 base to trimming and J lost 0 bases, with 14 bases between them. This CDR3 is 17 amino acids long. Germline lookup yields CDR1 SGHVS and CDR2 FQNEAQ. The CDR3 here is CASSLDFYSTSTDTQYF. In DNA form, the CDR3 reads TGTGCCAGCAGCTTAGATTTCTACTCAACTAGCACAGATACGCAGTATTTT.

CDR3 DNA sequence: TGTGCCAGCAGCTTGGAGGCAGGGATAGGGGAGACCCAGTACTTC. This encodes CASSLEAGIGETQYF. This rearrangement joins TRBV5-6 to TRBJ2-5; a weak D match, TRBD1 (5 bases). CDR1 SGHDT and CDR2 YYEEEE come from the germline V gene. This CDR3 comprises 15 residues. The V and J ends lost 0 bases and 5 bases respectively, with 14 bases between them.

This chain connects TRBV2 to TRBJ2-7; 8 nucleotides agree with TRBD1. Germline V CDR1 and CDR2: SNHLY, FYNNEI. Germline trimming cut 6 bases from V and 0 bases from J; bases unmatched to any gene: 4. This CDR3 contains 14 residues. Written as DNA, the CDR3 is TGTGCCAGCAGATGGGACAGGAGCTCCTACGAGCAGTACTTC. Encoded protein: CASRWDRSSYEQYF.

CDR3 DNA: TGTGCCACCAGCAGAGATGGACAGGGGCACTATGGCTACACCTTC. Protein: CATSRDGQGHYGYTF. J is TRBJ1-2 and V is TRBV15; TRBD1 agrees at 9 bases. Germline lookup yields CDR1 LNHNV and CDR2 YYDKDF (reference sequence). V dropped 0 bases and J dropped 3; count of bases not matched to a gene: 2. CDR3 length: 15 residues.

The rearrangement uses TRBV29-1 and TRBJ1-3; 7 positions match TRBD1. This CDR3 has 15 amino acids. The trim removed 5 bases at V and 1 base at J, leaving 8 bases unmatched. CDR1 and CDR2 (germline): SQVTM, ANQGSEA. CDR3 residues: CSVLTGVFSGNTIYF. CDR3 bases: TGCAGCGTTTTAACAGGGGTCTTTTCTGGAAACACCATATATTTT.

The chain links TRBV19 to TRBJ2-7; 9 bases align to TRBD1. The V gene's germline CDR1 is LNHDA and CDR2 SQIVND (reference sequence). The V segment lost 3 bases and the J segment 5 bases; nucleotides outside the gene matches: 11. The CDR3 is made up of 16 amino acids. The DNA of the CDR3 is TGTGCCAGTAGTATCGGCCTGGGACAGGGAGGGAACGAGCAGTACTTC. This translates into CASSIGLGQGGNEQYF.

J is TRBJ1-5 and V is TRBV7-9; unclear D gene. The CDR3 spans 14 residues. Germline V gives CDR1 SEHNR, CDR2 FQNEAQ (reference sequence). Deletions cut 2 bases from V and 5 bases from J, with 10 bases between. As DNA, the CDR3 is TGTGCCAGCAGCTTATCCCTCGGTGATCAGCCCCAGCATTTT. Translated, it gives CASSLSLGDQPQHF.

A single count supports this clone. The chain uses TRBV9 and TRBJ2-1; TRBD2 aligns across 7 bases. V shed 3 bases, J shed 2 bases, and the junction held 8 bases outside the gene matches. The germline gives CDR1 SGDLS, CDR2 YYNGEE. The CDR3 loop spans 16 amino acids. CDR3 region: CASSARWGGAYNEQFF. CDR3 DNA: TGTGCCAGCAGCGCCCGCTGGGGGGGGGCCTACAATGAGCAGTTCTTC.

This chain's CDR3 is CASRQTGGPNTEAFF. The CDR3 DNA follows: TGTGCCAGCAGACAGACAGGGGGCCCGAACACTGAAGCTTTCTTT. This chain links TRBV27 with TRBJ1-1, with TRBD1 identical over 10 bases. V dropped 6 bases and J dropped 1; count of bases not matched to a gene: 5. The CDR3 contains 15 residues. CDR1 MNHEY and CDR2 SMNVEV come from the germline V gene (reference sequence).

The chain links TRBV6-5 to TRBJ2-1; 9 positions match TRBD1. CDR1 MNHEY and CDR2 SVGAGI come from the germline V gene. V shed 4 bases, J shed 6 bases, and the junction held 7 bases outside the gene matches. The CDR3 runs 15 residues. The CDR3 region has the DNA TGTGCCAGCAGTTTCCCGGGACAGGGCTTCAATGAGCAGTTCTTC. This gives the protein CASSFPGQGFNEQFF.

The chain is built from TRBV4-2 and TRBJ1-2; D unclear. This CDR3 has 15 residues. From germline, CDR1 is LGHNA and CDR2 YNFKEQ. V lost 2 bases and J lost 5, with 15 bases in between. The CDR3 coding sequence is TGTGCCAGCAGCCAAACCGGGAATGAAATTTATGGCTACACCTTC. This translates into CASSQTGNEIYGYTF.

This chain's CDR3 is CASSLTSALGETQYF. The DNA for the CDR3 is TGTGCCAGCAGCCTGACTAGCGCGTTAGGGGAGACCCAGTACTTC. V gene TRBV6-5 combines with J gene TRBJ2-5; 8 bases map to TRBD2. The CDR3 contains 15 residues. Germline loops: CDR1 MNHEY, CDR2 SVGAGI. With V trimmed by 6 bases and J by 5 bases, 11 bases remained unmatched.

The chain combines TRBV4-3 with TRBJ2-4, with 11 bases matching TRBD2. The CDR3 runs to 19 residues. Per the germline V gene, CDR1 is LGHNA and CDR2 is YSLEER. V shed 0 bases and J 2 bases; nucleotides not matched to a gene: 9. The DNA of the CDR3 is TGCGCCAGCAGCCAAGAGTATTCCACTAGCGGGGGCTCCAAAAACATTCAGTACTTC. Amino acid sequence: CASSQEYSTSGGSKNIQYF.

The CDR3 reads CASSADQTNYGYTF. Written as DNA, the CDR3 is TGTGCCAGCTCAGCAGATCAGACTAACTATGGCTACACCTTC. The chain links TRBV18 to TRBJ1-2; D is ambiguous. The germline V gene has CDR1 KGHSH and CDR2 LQKENI. The V end was cut by 5 bases, the J end by 0 bases, with 10 bases between. The CDR3 covers 14 residues.

This clone was detected only a few times. V usage is TRBV19 and J usage is TRBJ1-2; TRBD1 aligns across 8 bases. The CDR3 is 13 amino acids. The V and J ends lost 5 bases and 9 bases, in that order; junction bases with no gene match: 8. Germline assignment: CDR1 LNHDA and CDR2 SQIVND (reference sequence). CDR3 loop: CASSGRTGISYTF. DNA of the CDR3: TGTGCCAGTAGTGGTCGGACAGGGATTAGCTACACCTTC. The complete variable domain, with remaining parts taken from reference TRBV19 and TRBJ1-2, reads DGGITQSPKYLFRKEGQNVTLSCEQNLNHDAMYWYRQDPGQGLRLIYYSQIVNDFQKGDIAEGYSVSREKKESFPLTVTSAQKNPTAFYLCASSGRTGISYTFGSGTRLTVV.

V is TRBV2 and J is TRBJ2-2; 8 positions agree with TRBD2. With 8 bases clipped from V and 0 bases from J, the junction kept 14 bases outside the gene matches. Germline values: CDR1 SNHLY, CDR2 FYNNEI. The CDR3 runs to 18 residues. In DNA form, the CDR3 reads TGTGCCAGCTTCCTACGCGACGGGAGGGTCGCGAACACCGGGGAGCTGTTTTTT. It is translated as CASFLRDGRVANTGELFF.